These T cell receptor beta chains were read from a single sample in a study of memory B cells and T cells in multiple sclerosis. Generated by immunoSEQ multiplex PCR, the TCRdb table keeps only in-frame clones and is missing some. The sample shows 32,000 or so clones, more than 75% of them seen only once. For these TCRs, the target antigens are not known. The sequencing input was PBMCs from blood kept in culture. These receptors were collected from a human donor with multiple sclerosis. CDR3s include the opening cysteine and the closing phenylalanine or tryptophan. A D gene is named only where the DNA matches it firmly. Expanded clones get a size class; other rows say once, few or many, or leave the size out.

>TRBJ1-5|.|TRBV27|.
TGTGCCAGCAGTTTATCATTTGGGGATAGCAATCAGCCCCAGCATTTT
CASSLSFGDSNQPQHF
>TRBJ2-1|.|TRBV9|TRBD2
TGTGCCAGCAGCAGGGGAGGGATCGATGAGCAGTTCTTC
CASSRGGIDEQFF
>TRBJ2-7|.|TRBV19|.
TGTGCCAGTAGTTCAGGGTACCACGAGCAGTACTTC
CASSSGYHEQYF
>TRBJ1-5|.|TRBV27|.
TGTGCCAGCAGTCCGCAAAGGGGTAGGCCGGGGGATCAGCCCCAGCATTTT
CASSPQRGRPGDQPQHF
>TRBJ1-2|.|TRBV19|.
TGTGCCACCACCCCACGGGCCCTTTACTATGGCTACACCTTC
CATTPRALYYGYTF
>TRBJ1-1|.|TRBV19|.
TGTGCCAGTAGTATCTTGGACACTGAAGCTTTCTTT
CASSILDTEAFF
>TRBJ1-3|.|TRBV5-1|TRBD1
TGCGCCAGCAGCTTGGCCGTACAGGGGGCCTCTGGAAACACCATATATTTT
CASSLAVQGASGNTIYF
>TRBJ1-4|.|TRBV28|.
TGTGCCAGCAGTTTGCGGGACACCCATGAAAAACTGTTTTTT
CASSLRDTHEKLFF
>TRBJ2-1|.|TRBV19|TRBD2
TGTGCCAGTAGTATAGGGGCAGCGGGGGGCAATGAGCAGTTCTTC
CASSIGAAGGNEQFF
>TRBJ2-1|.|TRBV15|TRBD2
TGTGCCACCAGCAGGGGACTAGCGACGAACAATGAGCAGTTCTTC
CATSRGLATNNEQFF
>TRBJ1-5|few|TRBV19|.
TGTGCCAGTAGTACTACGCCTTATCAGCCCCAGCATTTT
CASSTTPYQPQHF